This is a list of T cell receptor beta chains from one sample in a study of blood T cells in healthy people across ages. TCRdb processed the 5' RACE reads anew with MiXCR; each CDR3 protein has one entry. The sample has 1.5 million to 2 million distinct CDR3 sequences; 39% are singletons. What was sequenced was blood. All receptors come from a human donor in good health. The CDR3 runs from the conserved cysteine through the conserved F or W. The order of the fields is clone size, V gene, J gene, D gene, CDR3 DNA, CDR3 protein. The D gene is left open where the match is weak. Where a row states a size, it is once, few, many or the class of an expanded clone; other rows omit it.

abundance: .; v_gene: TRBV12-3/TRBV12-4; j_gene: TRBJ1-6; d_gene: .; CDR3nt: TGTGCCAGCAGTTTCGTAGGACAGCTTAATTCACCCCTCCACTTT; CDR3aa: CASSFVGQLNSPLHF
abundance: few; v_gene: TRBV9; j_gene: TRBJ2-7; d_gene: .; CDR3nt: TGTGCCAGCAGCGTAGAAGACTTCTACGAGCAGTACTTC; CDR3aa: CASSVEDFYEQYF
abundance: few; v_gene: TRBV4-2; j_gene: TRBJ2-5; d_gene: .; CDR3nt: TGTGCCAGCAGCCAAGAGGGGACGGATCAAGAGACCCAGTACTTC; CDR3aa: CASSQEGTDQETQYF
abundance: .; v_gene: TRBV4-1; j_gene: TRBJ2-5; d_gene: .; CDR3nt: TGCGCCAGCAGCCAAGAGGGTGCCATACAAGAGACCCAGTACTTC; CDR3aa: CASSQEGAIQETQYF
abundance: .; v_gene: TRBV5-1; j_gene: TRBJ2-5; d_gene: TRBD1; CDR3nt: TGCGCCAGCAGCACATCTGGGACAGGGGAAGAGACCCAGTACTTC; CDR3aa: CASSTSGTGEETQYF
abundance: .; v_gene: TRBV6-2/TRBV6-3; j_gene: TRBJ2-1; d_gene: .; CDR3nt: TGTGCCAGCAGTCGAAGTAGTCCGCCGGATGAGCAGTTCTTC; CDR3aa: CASSRSSPPDEQFF
abundance: .; v_gene: TRBV7-9; j_gene: TRBJ2-7; d_gene: TRBD1; CDR3nt: TGTGCCAGCAGTTGGTACGGGACAGGCCTCTACAATGAGCAGTACTTC; CDR3aa: CASSWYGTGLYNEQYF
abundance: few; v_gene: TRBV4-3; j_gene: TRBJ1-4; d_gene: .; CDR3nt: TGCGCCAGCAGCCAAGATGGCCGCATCTCCGCAACTAATGAAAAACTGTTTTTT; CDR3aa: CASSQDGRISATNEKLFF
abundance: .; v_gene: TRBV29-1; j_gene: TRBJ2-1; d_gene: TRBD1; CDR3nt: TGCAGCGTAAGGCTTGGGACAGGGGTAGCCAATGAGCAGTTCTTC; CDR3aa: CSVRLGTGVANEQFF
abundance: .; v_gene: TRBV29-1; j_gene: TRBJ1-1; d_gene: TRBD1; CDR3nt: TGCAGCGTTGATTGGGAATTGCAGGGGGCCAACACTGAAGCTTTCTTT; CDR3aa: CSVDWELQGANTEAFF
abundance: .; v_gene: TRBV7-9; j_gene: TRBJ2-5; d_gene: TRBD1; CDR3nt: TGTGCCAGCAGCTTAGCCCGGGACAGCCGAGAGACCCAGTACTTC; CDR3aa: CASSLARDSRETQYF
abundance: .; v_gene: TRBV29-1; j_gene: TRBJ2-1; d_gene: TRBD2; CDR3nt: TGCAGCGCCGAACCGGGGGGCAATGAGCAGTTCTTC; CDR3aa: CSAEPGGNEQFF
abundance: .; v_gene: TRBV6-5; j_gene: TRBJ2-1; d_gene: .; CDR3nt: TGTGCCAGCAGTGGACCGGCTTTCGACAATGAGCAGTTCTTC; CDR3aa: CASSGPAFDNEQFF
abundance: few; v_gene: TRBV6-2/TRBV6-3; j_gene: TRBJ2-7; d_gene: TRBD1; CDR3nt: TGTGCCAGCAGTTACCGGGACAGACAACACGAGCAGTACTTC; CDR3aa: CASSYRDRQHEQYF
abundance: many; v_gene: TRBV7-2; j_gene: TRBJ2-5; d_gene: TRBD2; CDR3nt: TGTGCCAGCAGTTCCCGGACTAGCGGGGGAGAGACCCAGTACTTC; CDR3aa: CASSSRTSGGETQYF
abundance: once; v_gene: TRBV24-1; j_gene: TRBJ2-5; d_gene: .; CDR3nt: TGTGCCACCAGTGGGCACGGCGGGCCCAAGGTGGAGACCCAGTACTTC; CDR3aa: CATSGHGGPKVETQYF
abundance: .; v_gene: TRBV29-1; j_gene: TRBJ1-1; d_gene: .; CDR3nt: TGCAGCGTTGAGCAAAGGATCGGCCCCGGAACTTTCTTT; CDR3aa: CSVEQRIGPGTFF
abundance: few; v_gene: TRBV5-1; j_gene: TRBJ1-4; d_gene: TRBD1; CDR3nt: TGCGCCAGCACATCGGACAGGGGCAAACTGTTTTTT; CDR3aa: CASTSDRGKLFF
abundance: .; v_gene: TRBV4-3; j_gene: TRBJ2-2; d_gene: .; CDR3nt: TGCGCCAGCAGCCAAATATCAGGGAATTGGATCGGGGAGCTGTTTTTT; CDR3aa: CASSQISGNWIGELFF
abundance: few; v_gene: TRBV5-1; j_gene: TRBJ2-5; d_gene: TRBD2; CDR3nt: TGCGCCAGCAGCGGAAAACTAGCGGAAGCGACCCAGTACTTC; CDR3aa: CASSGKLAEATQYF
abundance: .; v_gene: TRBV20-1; j_gene: TRBJ2-7; d_gene: TRBD1; CDR3nt: TGCAGTGCTAGAGACCCTACAGGGGGCGACGAGCAGTACTTC; CDR3aa: CSARDPTGGDEQYF
abundance: .; v_gene: TRBV6-1; j_gene: TRBJ2-1; d_gene: .; CDR3nt: TGTGCCAGCGGGCCCGGCATAGGCTCCTACAATGAGCAGTTCTTC; CDR3aa: CASGPGIGSYNEQFF
abundance: .; v_gene: TRBV6-2/TRBV6-3; j_gene: TRBJ2-7; d_gene: .; CDR3nt: TGTGCCAGCAGTAGGACAGTCCGGGAGCAGTACTTC; CDR3aa: CASSRTVREQYF
abundance: .; v_gene: TRBV5-1; j_gene: TRBJ2-5; d_gene: .; CDR3nt: TGCGCCAGCAGCTTGGCCCTGGATCGGAACCAAGAGACCCAGTACTTC; CDR3aa: CASSLALDRNQETQYF
abundance: .; v_gene: TRBV7-3; j_gene: TRBJ2-5; d_gene: .; CDR3nt: TGTGCCAGCACCGTTCTAACGGGACTGCAAGAGACCCAGTACTTC; CDR3aa: CASTVLTGLQETQYF
abundance: few; v_gene: TRBV7-9; j_gene: TRBJ2-2; d_gene: TRBD1; CDR3nt: TGTGCCAGCAGCTGGACAGGGGACTACACCGGGGAGCTGTTTTTT; CDR3aa: CASSWTGDYTGELFF
abundance: few; v_gene: TRBV4-1; j_gene: TRBJ1-2; d_gene: TRBD1; CDR3nt: TGCGCCAGCAGCCAAGATACGTGGCAGGGGGCGTCTTACGGCTACACCTTC; CDR3aa: CASSQDTWQGASYGYTF
abundance: .; v_gene: TRBV4-2; j_gene: TRBJ1-4; d_gene: .; CDR3nt: TGTGCCAGCAGCCGACTGGGGAAGGGTTGGGCGTCAACTAATGAAAAACTGTTTTTT; CDR3aa: CASSRLGKGWASTNEKLFF
abundance: .; v_gene: TRBV12-5; j_gene: TRBJ2-7; d_gene: TRBD1; CDR3nt: TGTGCTAGTGGTTTGGGACAGGGACCAGGGGTGCAGTACTTC; CDR3aa: CASGLGQGPGVQYF
abundance: many; v_gene: TRBV12-3/TRBV12-4; j_gene: TRBJ2-6; d_gene: .; CDR3nt: TGTGCCAGCAGTTTCCGACTGGACTCTGGGGCCAACGTCCTGACTTTC; CDR3aa: CASSFRLDSGANVLTF
abundance: many; v_gene: TRBV5-1; j_gene: TRBJ2-3; d_gene: TRBD2; CDR3nt: TGCGCCAGCAGCTTCGGACTAGCGGGGGTCACAGATACGCAGTATTTT; CDR3aa: CASSFGLAGVTDTQYF
abundance: .; v_gene: TRBV7-2; j_gene: TRBJ2-1; d_gene: TRBD2; CDR3nt: TGTGCCAGCAGCGAGGCGGGGGTGGCGGACAATGAGCAGTTCTTC; CDR3aa: CASSEAGVADNEQFF
abundance: .; v_gene: TRBV12-3/TRBV12-4; j_gene: TRBJ2-1; d_gene: .; CDR3nt: TGTGCCAGCAGTCCCCGGACCTACGAGCAGTTCTTC; CDR3aa: CASSPRTYEQFF
abundance: .; v_gene: TRBV20-1; j_gene: TRBJ1-5; d_gene: .; CDR3nt: TGCAGTGCATTGGGAGGGTATCAGCCCCAGCATTTT; CDR3aa: CSALGGYQPQHF
abundance: .; v_gene: TRBV3-1; j_gene: TRBJ2-1; d_gene: TRBD1; CDR3nt: TGTGCCAGCAGCCAAGAGGGCGGACAGGGGGCAGGGAATGAGCAGTTCTTC; CDR3aa: CASSQEGGQGAGNEQFF
abundance: .; v_gene: TRBV9; j_gene: TRBJ1-2; d_gene: TRBD1; CDR3nt: TGTGCCAGCAGCGACCCAAAACAGGGGGCAGAGGGCTACACCTTC; CDR3aa: CASSDPKQGAEGYTF
abundance: .; v_gene: TRBV6-5; j_gene: TRBJ2-2; d_gene: .; CDR3nt: TGTGCCAGCAGCCTCTTTCTCTTGAACACCGGGGAGCTGTTTTTT; CDR3aa: CASSLFLLNTGELFF
abundance: .; v_gene: TRBV4-1; j_gene: TRBJ2-3; d_gene: TRBD2; CDR3nt: TGCGCCAGCAGCCAAGGTCTCTTGGGGGGGGGGAGCACAGATACGCAGTATTTT; CDR3aa: CASSQGLLGGGSTDTQYF
abundance: few; v_gene: TRBV4-2; j_gene: TRBJ2-5; d_gene: TRBD2; CDR3nt: TGTGCCAGCAGCCAAGTCGGGACTAGCGGGCTCCAAGAGACCCAGTACTTC; CDR3aa: CASSQVGTSGLQETQYF
abundance: .; v_gene: TRBV15; j_gene: TRBJ2-2; d_gene: .; CDR3nt: TGTGCCACCAAGGGGTCCACCGGGGAGCTGTTTTTT; CDR3aa: CATKGSTGELFF
abundance: .; v_gene: TRBV20-1; j_gene: TRBJ2-7; d_gene: TRBD2; CDR3nt: TGCAGTGCCTTGACTAGCGGGGGGTACGAGCAGTACTTC; CDR3aa: CSALTSGGYEQYF